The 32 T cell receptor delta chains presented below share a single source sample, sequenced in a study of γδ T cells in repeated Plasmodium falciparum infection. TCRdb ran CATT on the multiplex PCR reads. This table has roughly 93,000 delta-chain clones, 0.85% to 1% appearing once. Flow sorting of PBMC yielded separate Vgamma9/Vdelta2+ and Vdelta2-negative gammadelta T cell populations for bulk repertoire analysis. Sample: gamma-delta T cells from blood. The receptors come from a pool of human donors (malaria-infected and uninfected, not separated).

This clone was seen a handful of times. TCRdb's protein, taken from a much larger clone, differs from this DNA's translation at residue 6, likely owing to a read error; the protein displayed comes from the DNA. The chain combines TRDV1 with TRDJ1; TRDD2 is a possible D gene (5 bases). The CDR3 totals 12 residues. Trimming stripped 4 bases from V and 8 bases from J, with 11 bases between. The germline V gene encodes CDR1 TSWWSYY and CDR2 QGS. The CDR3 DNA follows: TGTGCTCTTGGGGCCGCTTCCCAAAAACTCATCTTT. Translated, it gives CALGAASQKLIF.

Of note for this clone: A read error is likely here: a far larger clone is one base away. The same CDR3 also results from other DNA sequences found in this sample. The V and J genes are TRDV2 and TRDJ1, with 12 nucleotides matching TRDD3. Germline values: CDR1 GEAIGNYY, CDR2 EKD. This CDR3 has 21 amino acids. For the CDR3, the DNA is TGCGCCTGTGACGCCTCCCTCAGGTACTGGGGGATACCACAGTACACCGATAAACTCATCTTT. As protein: CACDASLRYWGIPQYTDKLIF.

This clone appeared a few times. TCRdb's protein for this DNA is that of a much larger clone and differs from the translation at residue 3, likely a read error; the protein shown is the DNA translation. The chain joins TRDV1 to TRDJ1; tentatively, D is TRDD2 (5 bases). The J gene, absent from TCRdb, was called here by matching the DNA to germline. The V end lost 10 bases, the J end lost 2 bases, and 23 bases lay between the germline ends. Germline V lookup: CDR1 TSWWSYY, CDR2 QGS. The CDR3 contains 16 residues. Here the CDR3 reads CAPLKGWPSGTDKLIF. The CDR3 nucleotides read TGTGCTCCTCTAAAGGGGTGGCCTTCGGGAACCGATAAACTCATCTTT.

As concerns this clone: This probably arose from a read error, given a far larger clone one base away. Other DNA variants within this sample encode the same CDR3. The CDR3 loop is CALGELTFLLMGGAYTDKLIF. For the CDR3, the DNA is TGTGCTCTTGGGGAACTCACCTTCCTACTAATGGGGGGGGCCTACACCGATAAACTCATCTTT. The V call is TRDV1, the J call TRDJ1, with 9 bases identical to TRDD2. The J gene was missing in TCRdb and was found by matching the end of the DNA to germline. Trimming at V came to 0 bases and at J to 0 bases, leaving 17 bases not matched to a gene. The CDR3 has 21 amino acids. Germline lookup yields CDR1 TSWWSYY and CDR2 QGS.

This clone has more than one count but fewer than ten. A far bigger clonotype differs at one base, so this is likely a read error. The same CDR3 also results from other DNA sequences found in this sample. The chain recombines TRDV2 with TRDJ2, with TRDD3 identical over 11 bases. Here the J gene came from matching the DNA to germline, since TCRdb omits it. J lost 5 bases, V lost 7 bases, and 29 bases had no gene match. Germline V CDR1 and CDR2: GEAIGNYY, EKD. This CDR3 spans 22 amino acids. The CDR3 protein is CACDALGPQGLGDTSLTAQLFF. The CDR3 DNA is TGTGCCTGCGACGCCTTGGGTCCACAAGGTTTGGGGGATACGTCCCTAACAGCACAACTCTTCTTT.

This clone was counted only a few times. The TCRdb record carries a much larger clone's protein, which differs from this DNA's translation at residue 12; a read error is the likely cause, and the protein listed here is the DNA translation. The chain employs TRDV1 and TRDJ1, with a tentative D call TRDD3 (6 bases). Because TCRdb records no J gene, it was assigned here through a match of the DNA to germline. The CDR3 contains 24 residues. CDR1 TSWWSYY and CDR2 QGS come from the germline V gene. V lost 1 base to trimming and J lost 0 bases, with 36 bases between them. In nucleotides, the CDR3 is TGTGCTCTTGGGGAACGCTCCCACGTCAGGGGTAGGCTGGGGCAATTTCCCTACACCGATAAACTCATCTTT. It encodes CALGERSHVRGRLGQFPYTDKLIF.

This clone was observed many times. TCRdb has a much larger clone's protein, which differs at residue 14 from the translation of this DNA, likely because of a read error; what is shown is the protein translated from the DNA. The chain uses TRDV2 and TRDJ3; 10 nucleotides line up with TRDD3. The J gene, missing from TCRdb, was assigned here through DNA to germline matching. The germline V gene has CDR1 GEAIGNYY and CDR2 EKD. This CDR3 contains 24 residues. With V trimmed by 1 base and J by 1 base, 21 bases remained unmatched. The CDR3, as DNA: TGTGCCTGTGACACTCTCGTACTGGGGGATGAAAATCCCCTCGCGTCCTGGGACACCCGACAGATGTTTTTC. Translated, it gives CACDTLVLGDENPLASWDTRQMFF.

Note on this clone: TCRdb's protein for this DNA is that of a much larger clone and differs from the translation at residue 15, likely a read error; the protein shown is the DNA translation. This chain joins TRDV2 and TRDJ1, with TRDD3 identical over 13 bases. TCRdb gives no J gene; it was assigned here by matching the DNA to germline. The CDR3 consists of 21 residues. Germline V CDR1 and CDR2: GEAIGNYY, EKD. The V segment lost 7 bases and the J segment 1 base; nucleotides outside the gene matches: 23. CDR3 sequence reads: CACHPFLRYWGIRRCTDKLIF. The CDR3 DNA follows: TGTGCCTGCCATCCTTTCCTACGCTACTGGGGGATACGGAGGTGCACCGATAAACTCATCTTT.

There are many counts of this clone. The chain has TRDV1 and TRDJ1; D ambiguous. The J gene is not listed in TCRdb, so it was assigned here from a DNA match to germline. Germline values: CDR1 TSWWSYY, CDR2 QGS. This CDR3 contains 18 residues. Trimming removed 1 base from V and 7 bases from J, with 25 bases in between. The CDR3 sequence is CALGEPFPTRGRTIKLIF. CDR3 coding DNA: TGTGCTCTTGGGGAACCGTTCCCCACTAGAGGACGTACGATTAAACTCATCTTT.

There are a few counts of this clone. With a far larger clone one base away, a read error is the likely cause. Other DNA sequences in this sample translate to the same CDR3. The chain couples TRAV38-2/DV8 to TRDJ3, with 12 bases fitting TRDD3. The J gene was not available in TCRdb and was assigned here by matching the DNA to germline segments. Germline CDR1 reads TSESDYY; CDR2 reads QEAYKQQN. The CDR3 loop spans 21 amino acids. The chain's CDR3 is CAVGWGIRGIWRSWDTRQMFF. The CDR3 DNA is TGCGCTGTTGGCTGGGGGATACGTGGGATTTGGAGGTCCTGGGACACCCGACAGATGTTTTTC.

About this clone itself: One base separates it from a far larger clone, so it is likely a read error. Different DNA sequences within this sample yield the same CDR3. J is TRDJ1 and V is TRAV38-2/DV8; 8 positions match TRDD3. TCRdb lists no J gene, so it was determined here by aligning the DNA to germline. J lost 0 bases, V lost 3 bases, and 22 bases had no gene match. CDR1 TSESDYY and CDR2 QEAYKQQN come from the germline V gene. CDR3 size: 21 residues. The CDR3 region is CAYRTAARGYLGIVDTDKLIF. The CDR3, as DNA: TGTGCTTATAGGACGGCGGCGAGGGGATACTTAGGCATCGTGGACACCGATAAACTCATCTTT.

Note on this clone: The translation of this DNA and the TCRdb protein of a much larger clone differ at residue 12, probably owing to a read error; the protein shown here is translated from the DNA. CDR3 sequence reads: CALGELRPSLLNTDKLIF. As DNA, the CDR3 is TGTGCTCTTGGGGAACTACGGCCTTCCTTATTGAACACCGATAAACTCATCTTT. The rearrangement uses TRDV1 and TRDJ1; 7 nucleotides align to TRDD2. The J gene is absent in TCRdb and was assigned here via DNA matching to germline. The CDR3 extends over 18 amino acids. V lost 0 bases and J lost 0; bases outside the gene matches: 10. Germline CDR1 reads TSWWSYY; CDR2 reads QGS.

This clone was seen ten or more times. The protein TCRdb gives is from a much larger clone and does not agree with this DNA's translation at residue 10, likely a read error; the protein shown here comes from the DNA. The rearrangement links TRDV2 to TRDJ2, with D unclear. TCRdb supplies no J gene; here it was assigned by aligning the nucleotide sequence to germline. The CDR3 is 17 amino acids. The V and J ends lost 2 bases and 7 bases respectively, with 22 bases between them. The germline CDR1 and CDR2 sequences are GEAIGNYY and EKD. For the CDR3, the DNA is TGTGCCTGTGACAAGGTGGGTGACCCAGGTAGGAAAGCACAACTCTTCTTT. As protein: CACDKVGDPGRKAQLFF.

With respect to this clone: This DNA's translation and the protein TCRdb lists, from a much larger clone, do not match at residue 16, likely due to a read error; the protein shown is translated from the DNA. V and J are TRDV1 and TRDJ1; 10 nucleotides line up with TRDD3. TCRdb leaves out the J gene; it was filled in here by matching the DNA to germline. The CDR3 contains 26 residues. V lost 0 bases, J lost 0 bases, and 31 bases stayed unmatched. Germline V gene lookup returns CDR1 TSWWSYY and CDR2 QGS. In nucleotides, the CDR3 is TGTGCTCTTGGGGAACTATCCCTACGCCGTACTGGGGGATTTGGGGCCTTATTGGGTTACACCGATAAACTCATCTTT. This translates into CALGELSLRRTGGFGALLGYTDKLIF.

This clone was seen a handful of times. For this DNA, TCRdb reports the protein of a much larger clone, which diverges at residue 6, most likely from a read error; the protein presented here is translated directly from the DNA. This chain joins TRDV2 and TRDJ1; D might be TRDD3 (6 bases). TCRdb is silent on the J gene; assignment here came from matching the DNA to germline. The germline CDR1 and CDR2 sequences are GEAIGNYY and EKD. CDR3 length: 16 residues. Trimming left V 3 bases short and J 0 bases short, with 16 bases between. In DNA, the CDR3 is TGTGCCTGTGACTCGGGGGGGGAATTATACACCGATAAACTCATCTTT. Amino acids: CACDSGGELYTDKLIF.

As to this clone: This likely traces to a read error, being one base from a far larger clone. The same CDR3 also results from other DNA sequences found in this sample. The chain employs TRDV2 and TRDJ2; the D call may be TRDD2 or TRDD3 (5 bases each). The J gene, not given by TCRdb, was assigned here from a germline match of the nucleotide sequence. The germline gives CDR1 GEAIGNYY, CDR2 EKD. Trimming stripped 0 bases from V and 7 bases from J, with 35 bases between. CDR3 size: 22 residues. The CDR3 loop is CACDTVSPTIPDKGTGQAQLFF. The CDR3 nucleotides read TGTGCCTGTGACACCGTTTCCCCTACCATTCCGGATAAGGGGACTGGCCAAGCACAACTCTTCTTT.

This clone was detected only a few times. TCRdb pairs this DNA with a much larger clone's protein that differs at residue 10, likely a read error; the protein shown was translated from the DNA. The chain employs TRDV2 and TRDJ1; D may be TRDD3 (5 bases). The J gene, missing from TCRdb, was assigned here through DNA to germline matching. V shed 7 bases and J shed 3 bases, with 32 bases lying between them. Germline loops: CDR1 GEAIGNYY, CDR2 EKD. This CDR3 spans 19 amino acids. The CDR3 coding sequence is TGTGCCTGCGACGAGGTGATGATACTGGAGGATAAGGGTGCCGATAAACTCATCTTT. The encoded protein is CACDEVMILEDKGADKLIF.

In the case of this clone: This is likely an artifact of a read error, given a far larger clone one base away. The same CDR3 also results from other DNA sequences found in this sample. The CDR3 here is CACDRLGGNYTDKLIF. The CDR3 coding sequence is TGTGCCTGTGACCGACTGGGGGGGAACTACACAGATAAACTCATCTTT. The chain has TRDV2 and TRDJ1; 8 bases align to TRDD3. The J gene is not listed in TCRdb, so it was assigned here from a DNA match to germline. Germline V lookup: CDR1 GEAIGNYY, CDR2 EKD. This CDR3 is 16 amino acids long.

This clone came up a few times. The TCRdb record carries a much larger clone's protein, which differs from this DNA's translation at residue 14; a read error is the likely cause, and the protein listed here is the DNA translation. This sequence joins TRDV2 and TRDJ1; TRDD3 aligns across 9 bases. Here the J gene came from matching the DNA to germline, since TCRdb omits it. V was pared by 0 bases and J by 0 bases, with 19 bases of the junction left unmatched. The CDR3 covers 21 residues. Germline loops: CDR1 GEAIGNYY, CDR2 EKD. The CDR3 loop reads CACDTLKSGDTGLMHTDKLIF. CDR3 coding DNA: TGTGCCTGTGACACCTTAAAATCGGGGGATACTGGCCTCATGCACACCGATAAACTCATCTTT.

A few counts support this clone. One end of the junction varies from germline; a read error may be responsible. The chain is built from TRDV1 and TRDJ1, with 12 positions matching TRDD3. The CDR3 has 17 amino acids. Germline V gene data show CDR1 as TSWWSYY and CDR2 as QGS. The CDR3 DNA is TGTGCTCTTGAGGAACCCCTGCGGGGCACTGGGGGATACAAGTCCATCTTT. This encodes CALEEPLRGTGGYKSIF.

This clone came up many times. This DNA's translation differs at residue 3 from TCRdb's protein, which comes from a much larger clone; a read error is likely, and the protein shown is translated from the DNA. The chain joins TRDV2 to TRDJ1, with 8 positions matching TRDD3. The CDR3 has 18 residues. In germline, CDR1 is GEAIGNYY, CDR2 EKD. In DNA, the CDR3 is TGTGCCCGTGACACCGTGGGGGATGGGGCCCCACGAACCGATAAACTCATCTTT. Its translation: CARDTVGDGAPRTDKLIF.

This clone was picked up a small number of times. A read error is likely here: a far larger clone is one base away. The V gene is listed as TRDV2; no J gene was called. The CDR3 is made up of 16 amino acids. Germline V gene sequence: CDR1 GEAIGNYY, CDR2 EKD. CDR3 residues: CACDTVGLSPGDKLIF. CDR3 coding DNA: TGTGCCTGTGACACCGTAGGCCTTTCTCCCGGCGATAAACTTATCTTT.

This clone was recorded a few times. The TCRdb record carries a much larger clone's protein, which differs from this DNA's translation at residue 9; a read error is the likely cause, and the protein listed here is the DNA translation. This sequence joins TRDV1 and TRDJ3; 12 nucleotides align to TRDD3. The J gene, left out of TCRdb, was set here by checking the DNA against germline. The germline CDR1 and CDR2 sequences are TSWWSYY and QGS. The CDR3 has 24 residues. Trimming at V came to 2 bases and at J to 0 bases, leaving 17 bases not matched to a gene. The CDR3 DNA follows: TGTGCTCTTGGGGAAAGGCCCTACCCTCCAACTGGGGGATACTTCTCCTGGGACACCCGACAGATGTTTTTC. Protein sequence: CALGERPYPPTGGYFSWDTRQMFF.

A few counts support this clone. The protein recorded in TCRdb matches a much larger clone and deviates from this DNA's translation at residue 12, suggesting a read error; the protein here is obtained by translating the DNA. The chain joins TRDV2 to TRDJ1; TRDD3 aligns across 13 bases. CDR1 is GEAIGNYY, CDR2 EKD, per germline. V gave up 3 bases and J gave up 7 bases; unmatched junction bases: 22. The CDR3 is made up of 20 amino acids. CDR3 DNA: TGTGCCTGTGACCGTAATACTGGGGGATACGCTGGGAGGAATTGCGGTAAACTCATCTTT. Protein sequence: CACDRNTGGYAGRNCGKLIF.

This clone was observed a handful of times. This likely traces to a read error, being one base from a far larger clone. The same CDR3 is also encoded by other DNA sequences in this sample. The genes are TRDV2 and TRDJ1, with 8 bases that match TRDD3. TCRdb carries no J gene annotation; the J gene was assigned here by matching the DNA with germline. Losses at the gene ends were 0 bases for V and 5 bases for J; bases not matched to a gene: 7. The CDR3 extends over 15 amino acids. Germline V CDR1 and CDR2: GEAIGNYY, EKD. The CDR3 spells CACDTDGGYTDKLIF. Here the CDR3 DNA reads TGTGCCTGTGACACCGACGGGGGATATACTGATAAACTCATCTTT.

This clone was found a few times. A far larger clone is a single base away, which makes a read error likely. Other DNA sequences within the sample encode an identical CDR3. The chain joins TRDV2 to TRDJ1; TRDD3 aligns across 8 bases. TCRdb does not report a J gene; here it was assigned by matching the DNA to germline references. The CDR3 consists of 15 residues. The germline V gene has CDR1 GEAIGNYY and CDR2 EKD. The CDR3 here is CACDTLVLGENKLIF. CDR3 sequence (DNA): TGTGCCTGCGACACCCTAGTCCTGGGGGAAAATAAACTCATCTTT.

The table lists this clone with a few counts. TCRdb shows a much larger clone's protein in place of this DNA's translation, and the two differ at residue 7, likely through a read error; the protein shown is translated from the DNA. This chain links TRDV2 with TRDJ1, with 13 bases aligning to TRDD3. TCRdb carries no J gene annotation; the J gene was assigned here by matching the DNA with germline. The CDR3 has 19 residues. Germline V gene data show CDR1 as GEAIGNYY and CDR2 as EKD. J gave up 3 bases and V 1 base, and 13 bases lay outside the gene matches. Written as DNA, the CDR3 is TGTGCCTGTGACACGGTACCACTGGGGGATACGCTGTACTCCGATAAACTCATCTTT. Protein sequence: CACDTVPLGDTLYSDKLIF.

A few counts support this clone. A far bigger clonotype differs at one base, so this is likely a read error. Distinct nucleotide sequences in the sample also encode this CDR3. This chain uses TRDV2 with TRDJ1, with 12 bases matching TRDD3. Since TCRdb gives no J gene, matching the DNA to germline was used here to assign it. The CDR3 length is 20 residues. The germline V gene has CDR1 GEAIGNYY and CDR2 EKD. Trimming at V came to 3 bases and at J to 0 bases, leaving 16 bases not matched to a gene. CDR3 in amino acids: CACDSVNDWGIPNYTDKLIF. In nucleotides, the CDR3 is TGTGCCTGTGACTCTGTCAATGACTGGGGGATACCTAACTACACCGATAAACTCATCTTT.

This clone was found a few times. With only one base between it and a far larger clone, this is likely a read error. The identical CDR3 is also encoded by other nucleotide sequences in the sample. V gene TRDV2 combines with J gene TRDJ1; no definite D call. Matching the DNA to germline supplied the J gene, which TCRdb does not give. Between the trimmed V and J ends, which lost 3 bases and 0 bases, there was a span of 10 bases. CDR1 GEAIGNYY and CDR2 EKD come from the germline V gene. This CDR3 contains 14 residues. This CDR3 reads CACDHLDHTDKLIF. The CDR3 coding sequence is TGTGCCTGTGACCATCTTGACCACACCGATAAACTCATCTTT.

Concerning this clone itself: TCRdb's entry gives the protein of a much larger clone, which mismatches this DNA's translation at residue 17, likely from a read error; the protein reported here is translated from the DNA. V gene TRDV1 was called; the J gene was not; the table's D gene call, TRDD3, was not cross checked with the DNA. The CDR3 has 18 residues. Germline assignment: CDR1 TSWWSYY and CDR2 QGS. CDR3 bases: TGTGCTCTTGGGTTTAGGCCTGGGGGATGTTACTACACCGATAAACTCACCTTT. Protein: CALGFRPGGCYYTDKLTF.

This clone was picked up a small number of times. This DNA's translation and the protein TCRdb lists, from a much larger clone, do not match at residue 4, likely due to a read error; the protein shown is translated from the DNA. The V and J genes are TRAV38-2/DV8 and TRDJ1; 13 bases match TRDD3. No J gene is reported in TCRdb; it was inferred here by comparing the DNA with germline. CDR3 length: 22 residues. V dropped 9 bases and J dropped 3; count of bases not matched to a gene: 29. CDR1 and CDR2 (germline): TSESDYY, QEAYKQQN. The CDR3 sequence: CASILETHYWGIRVGGPDKLIF. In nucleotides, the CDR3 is TGTGCTTCCATCCTAGAAACCCATTACTGGGGGATACGCGTAGGGGGTCCCGATAAACTCATCTTT.

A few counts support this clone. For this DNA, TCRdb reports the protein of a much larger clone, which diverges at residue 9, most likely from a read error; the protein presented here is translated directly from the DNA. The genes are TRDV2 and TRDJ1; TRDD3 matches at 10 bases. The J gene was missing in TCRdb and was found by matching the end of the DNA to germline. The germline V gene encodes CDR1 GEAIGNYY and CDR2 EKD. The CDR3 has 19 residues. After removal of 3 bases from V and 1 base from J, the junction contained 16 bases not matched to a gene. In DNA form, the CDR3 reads TGTGCCTGTGACTCCGTTTTGATCACTACTGGGGGATTCACCGATAAACTCATCTTT. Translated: CACDSVLITTGGFTDKLIF.